The source of this T cell receptor (beta chain) is a study of blood T cell repertoires in COVID-19. Study as a whole: Nucleic acid was either cDNA or gDNA, and it came from T cells, B-cell-depleted T cells, or PBMCs.

The CDR3 spans 13 residues. Germline V lookup: CDR1 SNHLY, CDR2 FYNNEI. V lost 6 bases to trimming and J lost 1 base, with 9 bases between them. Assay: immunoSEQ multiplex PCR; the TCRdb copy retains only in-frame clones and omits some. This table holds under 200,000 clones, 84% found once. The chain recombines TRBV2 with TRBJ1-1; D not resolved. This TCR came from a woman aged 70-85 years with COVID-19, enrolled during active disease. The sequenced sample consisted of peripheral blood. CDR3 sequence (DNA): TGTGCCAGCAGGCAGCGGGCGAACACTGAAGCTTTCTTT. The encoded protein is CASRQRANTEAFF. Complete variable domain (other parts from reference TRBV2 and TRBJ1-1): EPEVTQTPSHQVTQMGQEVILRCVPISNHLYFYWYRQILGQKVEFLVSFYNNEISEKSEIFDDQFSVERPDGSNFTLKIRSTKLEDSAMYFCASRQRANTEAFFGQGTRLTVV.